The 23 T cell receptor beta chains below were found in one sample sequenced in a study of neurological immune-mediated disorders. In TCRdb, the 5' RACE reads were re-called with MiXCR into one record per CDR3 protein. The sample lists some 46,000 distinct CDR3 sequences, less than 5% seen once, with about 6% in the top ten. What was sequenced was PBMCs. Receptors originate from a woman between 55 and 75 years old with multiple sclerosis.

This chain uses TRBV20-1 with TRBJ2-3; unclear D gene. CDR3 size: 14 residues. CDR1 and CDR2 from the germline V gene are DFQATT and SNEGSKA (reference sequence). V was clipped by 3 bases and J by 2 bases, with 12 bases between them. The CDR3 spells CSASRDLLTDTQYF. DNA for the CDR3: TGCAGTGCTAGCCGAGACCTACTCACAGATACGCAGTATTTT.

With regard to this clonotype: A much larger clone differs by one base, so this may be a read error. V usage is TRBV20-1 and J usage is TRBJ1-2, with a possible D match to TRBD1 (5 bases). The length of the CDR3 is 12 residues. V lost 3 bases, J lost 7 bases, and 12 bases lay in between. Germline V CDR1 and CDR2: DFQATT, SNEGSKA (reference sequence). The CDR3 DNA is TGCAGTGCTAGGGAAAGGGGACCTGGCTACACCTTC. This gives the protein CSARERGPGYTF.

This clonotype has more than one count but fewer than ten. At one end, the junction sequence differs from germline, possibly due to a read error. This chain joins TRBV7-2 and TRBJ2-5; D unresolved. Germline CDR1 reads SGHTA; CDR2 reads FQGNSA. The length of the CDR3 is 12 residues. The chain's CDR3 is CASSSLQGTQYF. In DNA, the CDR3 is TGTGCCAGCAGCTCCCTTCAAGGGACCCAGTACTTC.

This clonotype was seen a handful of times. The V and J genes are TRBV5-1 and TRBJ2-1, with D possibly being TRBD1 or TRBD2 (6 bases each). Germline V gives CDR1 SGHRS, CDR2 YFSETQ. This CDR3 contains 13 residues. Trimming removed 0 bases at V and 8 bases at J, with 9 bases between. CDR3 nucleotide sequence: TGCGCCAGCAGCTTGGGGGGGGCTTATGAGCAGTTCTTC. Its translation: CASSLGGAYEQFF.

This clonotype was recorded at least ten times. The rearrangement uses TRBV10-2 and TRBJ2-7, with D perhaps given as TRBD1 or TRBD2 (6 bases each). This CDR3 spans 14 amino acids. Germline CDR1 reads WSHSY; CDR2 reads SAAADI. V lost 3 bases and J lost 4, with 13 bases in between. For the CDR3, the DNA is TGCGCCAGCAGTGATGTTCAGGGGAGGTACGAGCAGTACTTC. Encoded protein: CASSDVQGRYEQYF.

This clonotype was observed at least ten times. The V gene is TRBV29-1, the J gene TRBJ1-1; 11 nucleotides agree with TRBD1. CDR1 is SQVTM, CDR2 ANQGSEA, per germline. The CDR3 runs to 12 residues. DNA of the CDR3: TGCGTAGGGACAGGGGGGAACACTGAAGCTTTCTTT. Protein: CVGTGGNTEAFF.

This clonotype was picked up a small number of times. CDR3 in amino acids: CASKYTSGGYEQYF. The CDR3 DNA is TGCGCCAGCAAATATACGAGCGGCGGCTACGAGCAGTACTTC. This chain joins TRBV5-1 and TRBJ2-7, with D perhaps TRBD2 (5 bases). V gave up 6 bases and J gave up 3 bases, with 16 bases separating them. Germline CDR1 SGHRS, CDR2 YFSETQ. This CDR3 has 14 residues.

This chain connects TRBV20-1 to TRBJ2-5, with TRBD2 identical over 7 bases. The length of the CDR3 is 16 residues. J gave up 2 bases and V 4 bases, and 13 bases lay outside the gene matches. Germline V CDR1 and CDR2: DFQATT, SNEGSKA (reference sequence). This chain's CDR3 is CSAKSPLAEDQETQYF. In DNA, the CDR3 is TGCAGTGCTAAAAGCCCCCTAGCGGAGGATCAAGAGACCCAGTACTTC.

This clonotype was found many times. The chain combines TRBV20-1 with TRBJ1-2; 9 bases are shared with TRBD1. This CDR3 comprises 13 residues. The germline gives CDR1 DFQATT, CDR2 SNEGSKA (reference sequence). V lost 6 bases, J lost 9 bases, and 11 bases stayed unmatched. In DNA, the CDR3 is TGCAGTGCGCTACAATGGGACAGGGAGCGCTACACCTTC. Amino acids: CSALQWDRERYTF.

Ten or more counts support this clonotype. V and J are TRBV20-1 and TRBJ1-1, with unresolved D. The germline V gene encodes CDR1 DFQATT and CDR2 SNEGSKA (reference sequence). The CDR3 is made up of 9 amino acids. Trimming took off 8 bases at V and 3 bases at J, with 4 bases between the two ends. The CDR3 DNA follows: TGCAGTCTCCACACTGAAGCTTTCTTT. Translation gives CSLHTEAFF.

In this sample, this clonotype turned up many times. The V call is TRBV15, the J call TRBJ1-1; a possible D gene is TRBD1 (6 bases). The CDR3 has 12 amino acids. Trimming took 5 bases from V and 11 from J, leaving 15 bases between them. The germline gives CDR1 LNHNV, CDR2 YYDKDF (reference sequence). CDR3 in amino acids: CATSEANRAAFF. CDR3 bases: TGTGCCACCAGCGAAGCGAACAGGGCGGCTTTCTTT.

This clonotype occurred many times. V usage is TRBV9 and J usage is TRBJ1-1; no definite D call. With 4 bases removed from V and 1 base from J, the gap between germline ends came to 11 bases. Germline CDR1 SGDLS, CDR2 YYNGEE. This CDR3 comprises 14 residues. The CDR3 DNA reads TGTGCCAGCAGCCCTCTGCGGAGGAACACTGAAGCTTTCTTT. Amino acid sequence: CASSPLRRNTEAFF.

Note on this clonotype: The CDR3 carries no conserved terminal phenylalanine or tryptophan, so it likely arises from a read error. V and J are TRBV7-2 and TRBJ1-2; a possible D gene is TRBD1 (5 bases). Germline CDR1 is SGHTA and CDR2 is FQGNSA. The CDR3 consists of 15 residues. V lost 2 bases and J lost 4, with 14 bases in between. The CDR3 DNA reads as TGTGCCAGCAGCTTATCGGACAACCACCTCTATGGCTACACCTGC. Amino acids: CASSLSDNHLYGYTC.

This clonotype was detected many times. The J gene is TRBJ1-5, the V gene TRBV7-8; D is possibly TRBD1 (6 bases). Trimming took off 2 bases at V and 6 bases at J, with 14 bases between the two ends. Germline V lookup: CDR1 SGHVS, CDR2 FQNEAQ. This CDR3 has 15 residues. CDR3 DNA: TGTGCCAGCAGCTTAAGAGGGCAGGGGTTTCAGCCCCAGCATTTT. This sequence encodes CASSLRGQGFQPQHF. Drawing the rest from reference TRBV7-8 and TRBJ1-5, the complete variable domain is GAGVSQSPRYKVAKRGQDVALRCDPISGHVSLFWYQQALGQGPEFLTYFQNEAQLDKSGLPSDRFFAERPEGSVSTLKIQRTQQEDSAVYLCASSLRGQGFQPQHFGDGTRLSIL.

There are many counts of this clonotype. This sequence joins TRBV13 and TRBJ2-1, with unresolved D. V lost 4 bases and J lost 5, with 9 bases in between. The CDR3 consists of 13 residues. Germline CDR1 is PRHDT and CDR2 is FYEKMQ (reference sequence). The CDR3 coding sequence is TGTGCCAGCAGCTCGATGGGGAACAATGAGCAGTTCTTC. Amino acids: CASSSMGNNEQFF.

This clonotype was seen more than once but under ten times. This chain uses TRBV12-3 or TRBV12-4 with TRBJ2-3; possible D gene TRBD1, 5 bases. The V gene lost 5 bases and the J gene lost 1 base, with 10 bases spanning the gap. There are 14 residues in the CDR3. In DNA form, the CDR3 reads TGTGCCAGCAGTAAACAAGGGGGCACAGATACGCAGTATTTT. Protein sequence: CASSKQGGTDTQYF.

This clonotype was counted many times. This sequence joins TRBV20-1 and TRBJ2-5; 11 bases are a match to TRBD2. The CDR3 length is 14 residues. V gave up 6 bases and J gave up 2 bases; unmatched junction bases: 5. The germline V gene encodes CDR1 DFQATT and CDR2 SNEGSKA (reference sequence). The CDR3 nucleotides are TGCAGTGCGGGGATAGCGGGAGGGCAAGAGACCCAGTACTTC. Amino acids: CSAGIAGGQETQYF.

The table lists this clonotype with many counts. The CDR3 spells CASSEGLLTPEAFF. In DNA, the CDR3 is TGTGCCAGCAGCGAGGGCCTTCTCACCCCTGAAGCTTTCTTT. The rearrangement uses TRBV11-2 and TRBJ1-1; D is unresolved. The CDR3 spans 14 residues. Per the germline V gene, CDR1 is SGHAT and CDR2 is FQNNGV. V was clipped by 5 bases and J by 6 bases, with 16 bases between them.

This clonotype was counted only a few times. The CDR3 bases are TGTGCCAGCAGCTTATCTGAGTGGGATACGCAGTATTTT. It is translated as CASSLSEWDTQYF. This sequence joins TRBV7-2 and TRBJ2-3, with no clear D. V was cut by 2 bases and J by 6 bases, with 9 bases left in between. Germline values: CDR1 SGHTA, CDR2 FQGNSA. The CDR3 extends over 13 amino acids. The complete variable domain, with remaining parts taken from reference TRBV7-2 and TRBJ2-3, reads GAGVSQSPSNKVTEKGKDVELRCDPISGHTALYWYRQSLGQGLEFLIYFQGNSAPDKSGLPSDRFSAERTGGSVSTLTIQRTQQEDSAVYLCASSLSEWDTQYFGPGTRLTVL.

Regarding this clonotype: A much larger clone is a single base away; this may be a read error. The V and J genes are TRBV15 and TRBJ2-3; no reliable D call. There are 14 residues in the CDR3. Germline assignment: CDR1 LNHNV and CDR2 YYDKDF (reference sequence). Trimming took off 3 bases at V and 3 bases at J, with 10 bases between the two ends. For the CDR3, the DNA is TGTGCCACCAGCAGCCTGCAGAGTACAGATACGCAGTATTTT. The encoded protein is CATSSLQSTDTQYF.

This clonotype was observed a handful of times. J is TRBJ2-3 and V is TRBV6-6; 9 bases are a match to TRBD2. The CDR3 length is 15 residues. Germline CDR1 is MNHNY and CDR2 is SVGAGI (reference sequence). The ends lost 2 bases at V and 4 bases at J; junction bases unmatched: 4. This chain's CDR3 is CASSYNSGGPDTQYF. The CDR3 coding sequence is TGTGCCAGCAGTTACAATAGCGGGGGCCCAGATACGCAGTATTTT.

This clonotype appeared many times. The chain has TRBV7-2 and TRBJ1-1; TRBD1 matches at 8 bases. Trimming at V came to 5 bases and at J to 1 base, leaving 3 bases not matched to a gene. Germline CDR1 reads SGHTA; CDR2 reads FQGNSA. The CDR3 consists of 14 residues. DNA for the CDR3: TGTGCCAGCAGCCCGGGACAGGCGAACACTGAAGCTTTCTTT. The encoded protein is CASSPGQANTEAFF.

This clonotype was seen at least ten times. V gene TRBV29-1 combines with J gene TRBJ2-1; 12 bases are a match to TRBD2. The V gene end was trimmed by 7 bases and the J gene end by 2 bases; junction bases not matched to a gene: 3. The CDR3 length is 14 residues. Germline V gives CDR1 SQVTM, CDR2 ANQGSEA. In nucleotides, the CDR3 is TGCAGCGCACGGACTAGCGGGACCTACAATGAGCAGTTCTTC. Protein product: CSARTSGTYNEQFF.